This TCR beta chain was found in a study of beta chain features in type 1 diabetes. About the study: Patient and healthy donor groups were alike in age, gender and cell yields. Study conclusions and caveats: Type 1 diabetes patients had moderately but significantly shorter TCRB CDR3s in all four CD4+ subsets.

This clone was found a few times. What it binds is unknown. The same CDR3 is also encoded by other DNA sequences in this sample. CD45RO/CCR7/CD25/CD127/CD95/CD27 sorting isolated CD4+ naive, central memory, regulatory and stem cell-like memory cells. In germline, CDR1 is SQVTM, CDR2 ANQGSEA. V shed 3 bases and J shed 0 bases, with 8 bases lying between them. The CDR3 length is 13 residues. Expressed TCRB transcripts were sequenced because the entire RNA isolate underwent reverse transcription. Measured with immunoSEQ multiplex PCR; TCRdb has only the in-frame clones, and not every one. The table records some 660,000 clones, about an eighth of them present only once.

Input material: naive CD4+ T cells from blood. The genes are TRBV29-1 and TRBJ1-1, with D uncertain. The sequence was collected from a young man with type 1 diabetes. The CDR3 is CSVDRSMNTEAFF. CDR3 in DNA: TGCAGCGTTGACCGGTCCATGAACACTGAAGCTTTCTTT.